The clone carrying this T cell receptor (beta chain) was observed at least ten times. This sample was included in a study of control samples from healthy donors and cancer patients. Generated by immunoSEQ multiplex PCR, the TCRdb table keeps only in-frame clones and is missing some. The sample has over 200,000 clones, 82% seen once. Germline V gene data show CDR1 as MNHNY and CDR2 as SVGAGI (reference sequence). The CDR3 spans 15 residues. V lost 5 bases, J lost 5 bases, and 4 bases stayed unmatched. Material: PBMCs. The chain carries TRBV6-6 and TRBJ1-6; TRBD1 matches at 9 bases. The clonotype was recovered from a woman aged 55 to 70 with lung cancer. Here the CDR3 DNA reads TGTGCCAGCAGTCTGACAGGGGGTAATAATTCACCCCTCCACTTT. Its protein is CASSLTGGNNSPLHF.